Listed below are T cell receptor beta chains from one sample, sequenced in a study of shared clonotypes between healthy human individuals. The repertoire was sequenced with immunoSEQ multiplex PCR; TCRdb's copy has only in-frame clones and lacks some. The sample holds fewer than 800,000 clones, roughly 94% seen once. Sequencing was done on a sample of naive CD8+ T cells sorted from blood. The source of these receptors is a man aged 25 to 40 in good health. CDR3s include the opening cysteine and the closing phenylalanine or tryptophan. Each record gives: J gene, V gene, clone size, D gene, CDR3 length, CDR3 DNA, CDR3 protein. D genes are given only for firm matches. Rows give clone size only sometimes, using once, few, many, or a class for an expanded clone.

TRBJ2-7	TRBV4-1	-	TRBD1	18	TGCGCCAGCAGCCAAGGATGGACAGGGGACGGGAGCTCCTACGAGCAGTACTTC	CASSQGWTGDGSSYEQYF
TRBJ2-7	TRBV5-3	-	TRBD2	16	TGTGCCAGAAGCTTGATTCCGCCTAGCGGCTCCTACGAGCAGTACTTC	CARSLIPPSGSYEQYF
TRBJ2-7	TRBV5-1	-	-	10	TGCGCCAGCGCGTACTACGAGCAGTACTTC	CASAYYEQYF
TRBJ2-7	TRBV29-1	-	TRBD2	15	TGCAGCGTTGAAGTTAGACTAGCGGGAACCTACGAGCAGTACTTC	CSVEVRLAGTYEQYF
TRBJ2-1	TRBV7-9	-	TRBD2	15	TGTGCCAGCAGACCCCCTAGCGGGAGTATAAATGAGCAGTTCTTC	CASRPPSGSINEQFF
TRBJ2-2	TRBV7-8	-	TRBD2	17	TGTGCCAGCAGCTTATTGGCGGGAGTAGGGAGGGCCGGGGAGCTGTTTTTT	CASSLLAGVGRAGELFF
TRBJ2-7	TRBV27	-	TRBD2	14	TGTGCCAGCATTTCGACTAGCGGGATGGGCGAGCAGTACTTC	CASISTSGMGEQYF
TRBJ2-5	TRBV4-1	-	TRBD2	15	TGCGCCAGCAGCCCACGTCTGGGGGGGGGAGAGACCCAGTACTTC	CASSPRLGGGETQYF
TRBJ2-1	TRBV27	-	-	17	TGTGCCAGCAGTTTACACGGGACCATCAAAGAGGTATTCGAGCAGTTCTTC	CASSLHGTIKEVFEQFF
TRBJ1-1	TRBV5-1	-	-	14	TGCGCCAGCAGTTCGTCGGAAGGGAGCACTGAAGCTTTCTTT	CASSSSEGSTEAFF
TRBJ2-7	TRBV7-9	once	-	14	TGTGCCAGCAGCCCGGAGGACAGCATCTACGAGCAGTACTTC	CASSPEDSIYEQYF
TRBJ2-1	TRBV6-5	once	-	16	TGTGCCAGCAGTTTCTCTTTAGGGGGTGGCTACAATGAGCAGTTCTTC	CASSFSLGGGYNEQFF
TRBJ1-1	TRBV6-5	few	-	11	TGTGCCAGCAGTGGCGCGGGGTGGGCTTTCTTT	CASSGAGWAFF
TRBJ2-1	TRBV6-1	-	-	13	TGTGCCAGCAGTGTCACACAGGGTTATGAGCAGTTCTTC	CASSVTQGYEQFF
TRBJ2-7	TRBV7-9	-	-	13	TGTGCCAGCAGCTCCGGGGGTCGATACGAGCAGTACTTC	CASSSGGRYEQYF
TRBJ2-1	TRBV28	-	TRBD2	14	TGTGCCATCAGGCTAGCGGGACTCTACAATGAGCAGTTCTTC	CAIRLAGLYNEQFF
TRBJ1-5	TRBV6-1	-	TRBD1	15	TGTGCCAGCACGCAGGGGGACCTTAGCAATCAGCCCCAGCATTTT	CASTQGDLSNQPQHF
TRBJ2-3	TRBV7-9	-	TRBD1	17	TGTGCCAGCAGCTTTTACGGAAACAGGGGTCATACAGATACGCAGTATTTT	CASSFYGNRGHTDTQYF
TRBJ1-2	TRBV10-2	-	-	16	TGCGCCAGCAGTGTAGAGCCAACCTTCTTTAACTATGGCTACACCTTC	CASSVEPTFFNYGYTF
TRBJ1-1	TRBV5-1	-	-	15	TGCGCCAGCAGCTTGAAGGAAGCGCAGCACTCACGAGCTTTCTTT	CASSLKEAQHSRAFF
TRBJ2-4	TRBV9	-	-	12	TGTGCCAGCGCCGGGGCAAGTGACATTCAGTACTTC	CASAGASDIQYF
TRBJ2-1	TRBV27	-	-	17	TGTGCCAGCAGTTTATCGTCTGGGAGAAATCCTTACAATGAGCAGTTCTTC	CASSLSSGRNPYNEQFF
TRBJ1-2	TRBV6-5	-	-	13	TGTGCCAGCAGTATTCACCCCCTCGTTGGCTACACCTTC	CASSIHPLVGYTF
TRBJ2-6	TRBV28	-	-	16	TGTGCCAGCAGTTCGGACAGCCCCAGTGGGGCCAACGTCCTGACTTTC	CASSSDSPSGANVLTF
TRBJ2-7	TRBV11-2	-	-	12	TGTGCCAGCAGCTTAGGCGACTACGAGCAGTACTTC	CASSLGDYEQYF
TRBJ1-2	TRBV6-1	-	TRBD1	14	TGTGCCAGCAGTGATCTAGACAGGGACTATGGCTACACCTTC	CASSDLDRDYGYTF
TRBJ2-7	TRBV2	-	-	13	TGTGCCAGCAGTGAAAGGGGACCTCTCGAGCAGTACTTC	CASSERGPLEQYF
TRBJ2-2	TRBV29-1	-	TRBD2	13	TGCAGCGTACTAGCGGGAGGGCCCGGGGAGCTGTTTTTT	CSVLAGGPGELFF
TRBJ2-5	TRBV9	-	TRBD2	15	TGTGCCAGCAGCGCCGGTAGCGGGAAGAGGGAGACCCAGTACTTC	CASSAGSGKRETQYF
TRBJ2-4	TRBV11-2	-	-	15	TGTGCCAGCAGGAAGGGGGGGCAGGGGCGAAACATTCAGTACTTC	CASRKGGQGRNIQYF
TRBJ2-7	TRBV6-5	-	TRBD2	15	TGTGCCAGCAGCGCTACTAGCGGGGGGACCTACGAGCAGTACTTC	CASSATSGGTYEQYF
TRBJ1-2	TRBV6-5	-	-	15	TGTGCCAGCAGTTATAGACCGGGATACAACTATGGCTACACCTTC	CASSYRPGYNYGYTF
TRBJ2-7	TRBV27	once	-	14	TGTGCCAGCAGTCCGGGTAGCTTCCCCTACGAGCAGTACTTC	CASSPGSFPYEQYF
TRBJ2-2	TRBV5-4	once	-	15	TGTGCCAGCAGCTTGATCTCAGGGGAGACCGGGGAGCTGTTTTTT	CASSLISGETGELFF
TRBJ1-1	TRBV28	-	-	14	TGTGCCAGCAGTCCACGACTGGGGGTGGCTGAAGCTTTCTTT	CASSPRLGVAEAFF
TRBJ2-2	TRBV19	-	TRBD1	18	TGTGCCAGTACCATAACCGGGACAGGGAGGCTGGACACCGGGGAGCTGTTTTTT	CASTITGTGRLDTGELFF
TRBJ2-7	TRBV7-9	-	TRBD2	14	TGTGCCAGCAGCTCCCGCCGGGAGGTCGACGAGCAGTACTTC	CASSSRREVDEQYF
TRBJ2-7	TRBV5-4	-	-	13	-	CASSFIFASEQYF
TRBJ1-4	TRBV28	-	-	15	TGTGCCAGCACCCTATTACAGGGCACTAATGAAAAACTGTTTTTT	CASTLLQGTNEKLFF
TRBJ2-1	TRBV7-9	-	-	18	TGTGCCAGCAGCTTAGAGACTCGGGGCAGGAGTACCTACAATGAGCAGTTCTTC	CASSLETRGRSTYNEQFF